Shown below are 10 T cell receptor beta chains from a single sample sequenced in a study of T cells in Graves' hyperthyroidism and ophthalmopathy. TCR beta CDR3 regions were amplified from RNA. With the HTBI primer set, the TCR CDR3 went through a first round of RT-PCR. Each CDR3 protein gets one entry after TCRdb re-called the multiplex PCR reads with MiXCR. The sample shows hundreds of thousands of distinct CDR3 sequences, around 13% of them seen only once. Input material: blood. These receptors originate from a woman in her twenties or thirties with Graves' hyperthyroidism.

The chain has TRBV20-1 and TRBJ1-5, with a possible D match to TRBD1 (5 bases). From germline, CDR1 is DFQATT and CDR2 SNEGSKA (reference sequence). Trimming took off 0 bases at V and 3 bases at J, with 15 bases between the two ends. The CDR3 runs 16 residues. The CDR3 nucleotides read TGCAGTGCTAGAGACCCCCGACAGACCAACAATCAGCCCCAGCATTTT. Protein: CSARDPRQTNNQPQHF.

CDR3 amino acids: CASGHDLRNYGYTF. CDR3 bases: TGTGCGTCGGGCCATGACCTGAGAAACTATGGCTACACCTTC. The chain couples TRBV7-9 to TRBJ1-2; no clear D. CDR3 size: 14 residues. Germline V gene lookup returns CDR1 SEHNR and CDR2 FQNEAQ (reference sequence). The full variable domain, with the rest looked up from reference TRBV7-9 and TRBJ1-2, is DTGVSQNPRHKITKRGQNVTFRCDPISEHNRLYWYRQTLGQGPEFLTYFQNEAQLEKSRLLSDRFSAERPKGSFSTLEIQRTEQGDSAMYLCASGHDLRNYGYTFGSGTRLTVV.

In DNA, the CDR3 is TGTGCCAGCAGCACCAGTGGTTACTATGGCTACACCTTC. This translates into CASSTSGYYGYTF. The V call is TRBV7-8, the J call TRBJ1-2; D is uncertain. This CDR3 region has 13 residues. The germline gives CDR1 SGHVS, CDR2 FQNEAQ. The germline V and J ends were trimmed by 5 bases and 3 bases, with 10 bases remaining between them.

This clonotype appeared many times. The chain is built from TRBV12-3 or TRBV12-4 and TRBJ1-6; a weak D match, TRBD1 (5 bases). V was shortened by 3 bases and J by 11 bases, with 8 bases between the two germline ends. CDR3 length: 12 residues. This CDR3 is CASSFGGPPLHF. In nucleotides, the CDR3 is TGTGCCAGCAGTTTCGGGGGTCCACCCCTCCACTTT.

Many counts were recorded for this clonotype. The chain carries TRBV28 and TRBJ1-6; D is perhaps TRBD1 (5 bases). The length of the CDR3 is 14 residues. Germline V gene lookup returns CDR1 MDHEN and CDR2 SYDVKM. Trimming shortened V by 10 bases and J by 7 bases, and 17 bases separated the two germline ends. CDR3 DNA: TGTGCCACCGTGATAGACAGAAGGAATTCACCCCTCCACTTT. Translated: CATVIDRRNSPLHF.

This clonotype was seen ten or more times. CDR3 region: CASSPDLNQPQHF. CDR3 bases: TGTGCCAGCTCACCCGACCTTAATCAGCCCCAGCATTTT. The chain joins TRBV18 to TRBJ1-5; D is undetermined. This CDR3 region has 13 residues. V gave up 3 bases and J gave up 4 bases, with 7 bases separating them. Germline CDR1 is KGHSH and CDR2 is LQKENI.

This clonotype was detected ten times or more. V is TRBV12-3 or TRBV12-4 and J is TRBJ1-1; the D is unclear. The CDR3 consists of 13 residues. The V gene lost 3 bases and the J gene lost 0 bases, with 5 bases spanning the gap. This chain's CDR3 is CASSFTVNTEAFF. CDR3 in DNA: TGTGCCAGCAGTTTTACAGTGAACACTGAAGCTTTCTTT.

This clonotype was observed at least ten times. V usage is TRBV7-8 and J usage is TRBJ2-1; no clear D gene. V shed 3 bases and J shed 9 bases, with 9 bases lying between them. This CDR3 has 12 residues. The germline V gene has CDR1 SGHVS and CDR2 FQNEAQ. For the CDR3, the DNA is TGTGCCAGCAGCTTTGGGGTGAGTGAGCAGTTCTTC. This gives the protein CASSFGVSEQFF. The entire variable domain, with the rest obtained from reference TRBV7-8 and TRBJ2-1, is as follows: GAGVSQSPRYKVAKRGQDVALRCDPISGHVSLFWYQQALGQGPEFLTYFQNEAQLDKSGLPSDRFFAERPEGSVSTLKIQRTQQEDSAVYLCASSFGVSEQFFGPGTRLTVL.

This clonotype was detected only a few times. This rearrangement joins TRBV11-2 to TRBJ1-6; TRBD1 matches at 8 bases. The germline V gene has CDR1 SGHAT and CDR2 FQNNGV. The CDR3 sequence is 14 residues long. The junction had 3 bases not matched to a gene; V was cut back by 4 bases and J by 7 bases. This CDR3 is CASSWDRTNSPLHF. The CDR3 DNA sequence: TGTGCCAGCAGCTGGGACAGGACCAATTCACCCCTCCACTTT.

This clonotype occurred many times. The chain joins TRBV12-3 or TRBV12-4 to TRBJ2-5; D is possibly TRBD2 (5 bases). The CDR3 contains 12 residues. V was shortened by 3 bases and J by 5 bases, with 7 bases between the two germline ends. The CDR3 reads CASSLTGETQYF. CDR3 DNA: TGTGCCAGCAGTTTGACGGGGGAGACCCAGTACTTC.